The T cell receptor beta chain described here comes from a study of T cell responses to AZD1222 COVID-19 vaccine. Per germline, CDR1 DFQATT and CDR2 SNEGSKA (reference sequence). This CDR3 is 11 amino acids long. V lost 5 bases and J lost 3, with 8 bases in between. Second-dose groups at about 4 or about 12 weeks were pooled. Study results and limitations: Increases in Spike-specific TCR breadth and depth were seen after two AZD1222 doses. Distributed over spike, vaccine-associated CD4 TCRs predominated at 160-218 and 743-854. Donors skewed white British and female; clonal diversity was possibly underestimated.

The assay was immunoSEQ multiplex PCR, and TCRdb's table has in-frame clones only and misses some. This sample carries around 150,000 clones, roughly 94% of them seen once, and the ten largest clones take over 4.5%. Notes on this clone: The antigen is not known.

The sequence derives from an adult who received the AZD1222 COVID-19 vaccine. The sequences come from peripheral blood, collected 28 days after the second AZD1222 dose. The V gene is TRBV20-1, the J gene TRBJ2-7; D remains ambiguous. CDR3 sequence (DNA): TGCAGTGCTTTACTTAACTACGAGCAGTACTTC. Amino acids: CSALLNYEQYF.